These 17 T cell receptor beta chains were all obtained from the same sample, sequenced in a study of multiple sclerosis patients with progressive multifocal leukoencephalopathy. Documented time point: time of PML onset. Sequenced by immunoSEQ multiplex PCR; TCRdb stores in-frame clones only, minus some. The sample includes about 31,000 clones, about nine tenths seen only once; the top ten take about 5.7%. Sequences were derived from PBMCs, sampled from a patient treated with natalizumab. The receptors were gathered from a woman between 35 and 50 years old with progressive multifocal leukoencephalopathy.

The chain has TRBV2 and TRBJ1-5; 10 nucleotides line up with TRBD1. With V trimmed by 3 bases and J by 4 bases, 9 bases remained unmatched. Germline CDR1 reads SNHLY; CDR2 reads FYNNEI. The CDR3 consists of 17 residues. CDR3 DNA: TGTGCCAGCAGTGATAAACCGACAGGGGGCCGTAATCAGCCCCAGCATTTT. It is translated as CASSDKPTGGRNQPQHF.

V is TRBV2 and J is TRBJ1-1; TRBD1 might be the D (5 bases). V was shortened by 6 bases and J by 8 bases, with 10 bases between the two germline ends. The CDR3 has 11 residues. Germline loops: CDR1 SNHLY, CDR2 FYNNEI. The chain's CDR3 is CASSQTDEAFF. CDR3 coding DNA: TGTGCCAGCAGCCAGACAGACGAAGCTTTCTTT. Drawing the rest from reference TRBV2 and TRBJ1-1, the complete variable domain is EPEVTQTPSHQVTQMGQEVILRCVPISNHLYFYWYRQILGQKVEFLVSFYNNEISEKSEIFDDQFSVERPDGSNFTLKIRSTKLEDSAMYFCASSQTDEAFFGQGTRLTVV.

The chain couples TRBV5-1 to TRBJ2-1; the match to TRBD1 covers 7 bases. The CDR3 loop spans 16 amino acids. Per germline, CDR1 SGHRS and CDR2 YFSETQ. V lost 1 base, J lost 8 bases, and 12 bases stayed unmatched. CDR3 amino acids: CASSLRGDRVRHEQFF. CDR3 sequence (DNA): TGCGCCAGCAGCTTGCGGGGCGACAGGGTTCGCCATGAGCAGTTCTTC.

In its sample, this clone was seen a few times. CDR3 bases: TGTGCCACCGGGGACGGAAACACCGGGGAGCTGTTTTTT. Protein sequence: CATGDGNTGELFF. The rearrangement links TRBV15 to TRBJ2-2; possibly TRBD1 or TRBD2 for D (5 bases each). This CDR3 contains 13 residues. The V gene lost 8 bases and the J gene lost 2 bases, with 9 bases spanning the gap. CDR1 and CDR2 (germline): LNHNV, YYDKDF (reference sequence).

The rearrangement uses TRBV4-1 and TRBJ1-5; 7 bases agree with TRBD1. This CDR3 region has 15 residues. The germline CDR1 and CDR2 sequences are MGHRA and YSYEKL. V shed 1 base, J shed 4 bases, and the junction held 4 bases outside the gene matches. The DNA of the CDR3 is TGCGCCAGCAGCCAAGCCCAGGGGGTGAATCAGCCCCAGCATTTT. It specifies CASSQAQGVNQPQHF.

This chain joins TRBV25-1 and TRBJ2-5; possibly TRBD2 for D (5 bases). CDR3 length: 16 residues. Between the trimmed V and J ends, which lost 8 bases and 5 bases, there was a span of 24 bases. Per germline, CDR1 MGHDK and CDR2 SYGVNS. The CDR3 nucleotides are TGTGCCAGCCAGAATAAAGAGGACCGCCGCGGGGAGACCCAGTACTTC. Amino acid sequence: CASQNKEDRRGETQYF.

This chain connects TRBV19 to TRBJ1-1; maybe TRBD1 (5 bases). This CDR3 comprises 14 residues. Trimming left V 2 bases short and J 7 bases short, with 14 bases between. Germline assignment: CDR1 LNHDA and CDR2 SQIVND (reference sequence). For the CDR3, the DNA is TGTGCCAGTAGTATATCCTCGGGGGGTGTTGAAGCTTTCTTT. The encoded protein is CASSISSGGVEAFF.

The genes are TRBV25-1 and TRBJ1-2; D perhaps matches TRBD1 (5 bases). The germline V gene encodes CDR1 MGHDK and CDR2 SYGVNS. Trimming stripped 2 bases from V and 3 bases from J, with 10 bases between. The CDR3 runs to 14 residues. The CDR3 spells CASSEEGWDYGYTF. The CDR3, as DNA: TGTGCCAGCAGTGAAGAGGGGTGGGACTATGGCTACACCTTC.

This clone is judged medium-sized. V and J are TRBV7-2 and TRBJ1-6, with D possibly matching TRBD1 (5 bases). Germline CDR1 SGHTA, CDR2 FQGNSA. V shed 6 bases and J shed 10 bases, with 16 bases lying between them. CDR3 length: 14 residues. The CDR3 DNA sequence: TGTGCCAGCAGTCTAGGGGAGGGTTGGTCACCCCTCCACTTT. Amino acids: CASSLGEGWSPLHF.

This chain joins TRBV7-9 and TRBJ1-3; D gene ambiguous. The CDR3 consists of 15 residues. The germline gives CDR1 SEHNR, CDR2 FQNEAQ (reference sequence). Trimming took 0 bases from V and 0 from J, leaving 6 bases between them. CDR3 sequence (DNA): TGTGCCAGCAGCTTAGCGGGTCTCTCTGGAAACACCATATATTTT. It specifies CASSLAGLSGNTIYF.

CDR3 residues: CASNPLDRVGEQYF. The CDR3 DNA follows: TGTGCCAGCAATCCGTTGGACAGGGTTGGCGAGCAGTACTTC. The chain employs TRBV2 and TRBJ2-7, with TRBD1 identical over 8 bases. The length of the CDR3 is 14 residues. V gave up 7 bases and J gave up 6 bases; unmatched junction bases: 11. CDR1 and CDR2 (germline): SNHLY, FYNNEI.

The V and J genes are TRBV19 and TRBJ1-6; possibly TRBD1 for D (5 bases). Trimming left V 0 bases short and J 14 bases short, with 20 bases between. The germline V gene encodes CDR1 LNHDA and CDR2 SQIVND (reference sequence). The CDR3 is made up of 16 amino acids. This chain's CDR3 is CASSIEGTEHNSALHF. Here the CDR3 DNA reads TGTGCCAGTAGTATAGAAGGGACCGAACACAATTCGGCCCTCCACTTT.

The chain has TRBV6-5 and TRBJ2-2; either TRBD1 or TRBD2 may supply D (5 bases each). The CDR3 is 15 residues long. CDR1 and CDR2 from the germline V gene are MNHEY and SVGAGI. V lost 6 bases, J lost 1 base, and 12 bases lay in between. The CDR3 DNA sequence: TGTGCCAGCAGACCCGGGACGGGGAACACCGGGGAGCTGTTTTTT. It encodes CASRPGTGNTGELFF.

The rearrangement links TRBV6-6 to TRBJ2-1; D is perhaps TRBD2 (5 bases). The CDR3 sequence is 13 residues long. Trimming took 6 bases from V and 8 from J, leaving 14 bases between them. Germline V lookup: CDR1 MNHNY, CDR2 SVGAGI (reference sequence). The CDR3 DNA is TGTGCCAGCAGACTAGAGGGTCAGTATGAGCAGTTCTTC. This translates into CASRLEGQYEQFF.

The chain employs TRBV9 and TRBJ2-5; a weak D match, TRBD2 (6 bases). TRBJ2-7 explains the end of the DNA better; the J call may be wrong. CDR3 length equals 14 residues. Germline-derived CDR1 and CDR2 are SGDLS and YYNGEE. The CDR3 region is CASSVGRERYEQYF. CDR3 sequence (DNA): TGTGCCAGCAGCGTAGGCCGGGAGAGGTACGAGCAGTACTTC.

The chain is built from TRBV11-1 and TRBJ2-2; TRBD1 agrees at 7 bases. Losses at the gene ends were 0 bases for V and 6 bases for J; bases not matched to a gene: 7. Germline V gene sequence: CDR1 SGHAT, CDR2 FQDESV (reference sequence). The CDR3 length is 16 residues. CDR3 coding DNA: TGTGCCAGCAGCTTAGCGCCAGGGGGAACGGCCGGGGAGCTGTTTTTT. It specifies CASSLAPGGTAGELFF.

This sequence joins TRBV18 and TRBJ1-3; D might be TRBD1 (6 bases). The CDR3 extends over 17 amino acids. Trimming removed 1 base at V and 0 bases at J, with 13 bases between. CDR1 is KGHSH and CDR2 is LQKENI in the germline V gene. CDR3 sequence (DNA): TGTGCCAGCTCACCACGTGACAGGAGGAGCTCTGGAAACACCATATATTTT. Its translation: CASSPRDRRSSGNTIYF.